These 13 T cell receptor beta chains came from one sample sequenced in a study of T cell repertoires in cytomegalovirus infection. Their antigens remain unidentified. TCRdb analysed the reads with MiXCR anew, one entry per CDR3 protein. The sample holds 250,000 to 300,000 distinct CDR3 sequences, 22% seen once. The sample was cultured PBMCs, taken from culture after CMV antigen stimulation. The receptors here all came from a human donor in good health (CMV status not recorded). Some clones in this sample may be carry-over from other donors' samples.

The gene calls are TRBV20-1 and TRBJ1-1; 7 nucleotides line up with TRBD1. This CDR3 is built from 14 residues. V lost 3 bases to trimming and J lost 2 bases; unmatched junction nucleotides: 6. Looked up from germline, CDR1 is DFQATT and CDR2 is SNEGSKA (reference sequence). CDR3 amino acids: CSASLGQFNTEAFF. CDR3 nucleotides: TGCAGTGCTAGTTTGGGACAGTTTAACACTGAAGCTTTCTTT.

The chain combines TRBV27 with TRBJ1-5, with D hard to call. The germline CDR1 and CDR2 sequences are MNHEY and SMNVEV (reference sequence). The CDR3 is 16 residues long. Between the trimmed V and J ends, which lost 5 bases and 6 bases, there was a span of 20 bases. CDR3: CASSPLGAGLPQPQHF. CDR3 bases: TGTGCCAGCAGTCCGCTGGGTGCGGGGTTACCTCAGCCCCAGCATTTT.

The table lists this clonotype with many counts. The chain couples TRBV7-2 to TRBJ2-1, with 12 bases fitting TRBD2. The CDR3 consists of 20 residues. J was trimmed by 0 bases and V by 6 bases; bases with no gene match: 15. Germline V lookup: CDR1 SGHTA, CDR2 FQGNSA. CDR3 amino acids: CASRSPGLAGGQYSYNEQFF. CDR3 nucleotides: TGTGCCAGCAGATCTCCCGGGCTAGCGGGAGGGCAATACTCCTACAATGAGCAGTTCTTC.

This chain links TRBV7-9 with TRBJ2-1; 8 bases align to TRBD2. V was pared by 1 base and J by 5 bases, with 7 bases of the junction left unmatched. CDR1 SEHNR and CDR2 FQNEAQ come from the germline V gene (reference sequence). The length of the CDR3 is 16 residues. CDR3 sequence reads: CASSLVGLAGHNEQFF. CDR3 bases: TGTGCCAGCAGCTTAGTAGGGCTAGCGGGTCACAATGAGCAGTTCTTC. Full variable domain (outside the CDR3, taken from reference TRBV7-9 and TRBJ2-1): DTGVSQNPRHKITKRGQNVTFRCDPISEHNRLYWYRQTLGQGPEFLTYFQNEAQLEKSRLLSDRFSAERPKGSFSTLEIQRTEQGDSAMYLCASSLVGLAGHNEQFFGPGTRLTVL.

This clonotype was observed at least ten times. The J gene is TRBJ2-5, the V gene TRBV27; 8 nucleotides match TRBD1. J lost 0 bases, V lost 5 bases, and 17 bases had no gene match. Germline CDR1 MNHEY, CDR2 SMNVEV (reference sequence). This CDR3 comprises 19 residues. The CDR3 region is CASSLIPPTGVGNQETQYF. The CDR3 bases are TGTGCCAGCAGTCTAATCCCCCCGACAGGGGTGGGGAACCAAGAGACCCAGTACTTC.

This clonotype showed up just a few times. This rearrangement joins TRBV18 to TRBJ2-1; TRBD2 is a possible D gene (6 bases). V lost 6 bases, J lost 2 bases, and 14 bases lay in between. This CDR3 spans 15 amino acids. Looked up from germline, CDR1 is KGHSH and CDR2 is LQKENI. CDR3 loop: CASSPGELAYNEQFF. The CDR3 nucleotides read TGTGCCAGCTCTCCGGGGGAGTTGGCCTACAATGAGCAGTTCTTC.

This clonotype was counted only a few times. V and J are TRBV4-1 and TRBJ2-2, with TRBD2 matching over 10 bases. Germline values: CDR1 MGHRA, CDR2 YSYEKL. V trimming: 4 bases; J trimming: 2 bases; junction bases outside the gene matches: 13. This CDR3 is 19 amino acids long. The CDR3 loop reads CASSLANLAGVVNTGELFF. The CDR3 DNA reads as TGCGCCAGCAGCCTCGCAAATCTAGCGGGAGTTGTAAACACCGGGGAGCTGTTTTTT.

As DNA, the CDR3 is TGTGCCAGCAGTGATGGCAGGGCCCAAGGGTATGGCGAGCAGTACTTC. This sequence encodes CASSDGRAQGYGEQYF. This rearrangement joins TRBV2 to TRBJ2-7; D is perhaps TRBD1 (5 bases). The CDR3 length is 16 residues. The germline gives CDR1 SNHLY, CDR2 FYNNEI. Trimming left V 3 bases short and J 6 bases short, with 21 bases between.

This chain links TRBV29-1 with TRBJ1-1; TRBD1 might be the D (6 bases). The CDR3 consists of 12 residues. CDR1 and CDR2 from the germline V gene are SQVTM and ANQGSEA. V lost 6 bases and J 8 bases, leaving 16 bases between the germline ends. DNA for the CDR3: TGCAGCGTCCAAGGGCAGGGGAGGGAAGCTTTCTTT. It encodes CSVQGQGREAFF.

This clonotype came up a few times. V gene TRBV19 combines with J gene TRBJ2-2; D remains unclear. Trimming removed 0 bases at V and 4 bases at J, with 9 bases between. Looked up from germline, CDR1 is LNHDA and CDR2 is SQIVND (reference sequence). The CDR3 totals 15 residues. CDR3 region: CASSIDPSSTGELFF. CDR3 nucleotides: TGTGCCAGTAGTATAGATCCTTCTAGCACCGGGGAGCTGTTTTTT.

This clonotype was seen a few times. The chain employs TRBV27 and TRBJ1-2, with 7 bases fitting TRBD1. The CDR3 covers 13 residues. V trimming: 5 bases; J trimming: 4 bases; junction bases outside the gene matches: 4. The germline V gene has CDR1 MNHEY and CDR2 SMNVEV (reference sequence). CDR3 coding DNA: TGTGCCAGCAGTGGGGGACAGATCTATGGCTACACCTTC. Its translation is CASSGGQIYGYTF.

The CDR3 here is CASSKTSGGSGEQFF. CDR3 nucleotide sequence: TGTGCCAGTAGTAAGACTAGCGGTGGCTCCGGAGAGCAGTTCTTC. The J gene is TRBJ2-1, the V gene TRBV19; TRBD2 aligns across 9 bases. V shed 4 bases and J 10 bases; nucleotides not matched to a gene: 11. The CDR3 sequence is 15 residues long. Germline CDR1 reads LNHDA; CDR2 reads SQIVND (reference sequence).

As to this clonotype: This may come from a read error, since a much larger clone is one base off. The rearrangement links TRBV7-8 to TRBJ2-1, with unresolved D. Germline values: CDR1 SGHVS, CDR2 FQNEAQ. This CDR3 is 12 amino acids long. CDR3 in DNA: TGTGACAGCAGCTCATTATACAATGAGCAGTTCTTC. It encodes CDSSSLYNEQFF.